This T cell receptor (beta chain) was sequenced in a study of OX40 agonist ivuxolimab in advanced cancers. Study information: Males comprised 70% to 90% of the group, whose mean age was approximately 60 years (range roughly 20 to 85).

The CDR3 totals 16 residues. Germline-derived CDR1 and CDR2 are LGHNA and YNFKEQ. The V end lost 11 bases, the J end lost 9 bases, and 29 bases lay between the germline ends. Data came from immunoSEQ multiplex PCR; TCRdb stores just in-frame clones and leaves some out. The data show about 60,000 clones, roughly nine tenths seen once. The origin of this receptor is an adult with an advanced solid tumor such as melanoma, head and neck, liver or kidney cancer. Here the sequenced sample was CD4+ or CD8+ T cells sorted from blood, taken in a trial of the OX40 agonist ivuxolimab. This chain joins TRBV4-2 and TRBJ2-4, with D perhaps matching TRBD2 (6 bases). This chain's CDR3 is CAPRGLMSPGRLIQYF. DNA for the CDR3: TGTGCCCCGCGGGGCCTGATGTCGCCCGGGAGACTCATTCAGTACTTC.